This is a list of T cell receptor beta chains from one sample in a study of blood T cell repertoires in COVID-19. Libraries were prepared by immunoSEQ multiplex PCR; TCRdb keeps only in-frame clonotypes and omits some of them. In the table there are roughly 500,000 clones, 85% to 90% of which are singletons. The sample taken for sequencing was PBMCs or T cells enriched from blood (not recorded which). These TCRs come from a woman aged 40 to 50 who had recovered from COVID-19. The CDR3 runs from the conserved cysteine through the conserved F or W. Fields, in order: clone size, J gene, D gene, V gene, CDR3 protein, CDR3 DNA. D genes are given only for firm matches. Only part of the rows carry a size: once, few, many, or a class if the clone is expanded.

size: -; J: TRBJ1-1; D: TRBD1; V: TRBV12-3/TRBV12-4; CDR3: CASSLDRATEAFF; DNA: TGTGCCAGCAGTCTCGACAGGGCCACTGAAGCTTTCTTT
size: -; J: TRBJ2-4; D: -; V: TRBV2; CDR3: CASSDPQLAKNIQYF; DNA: TGTGCCAGCAGTGACCCACAGCTAGCCAAAAACATTCAGTACTTC
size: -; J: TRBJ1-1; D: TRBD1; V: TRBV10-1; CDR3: CASSWDRGTEAFF; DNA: TGCGCCAGCAGTTGGGACAGGGGCACTGAAGCTTTCTTT
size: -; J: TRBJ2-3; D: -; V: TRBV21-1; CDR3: CASSKDPGQYRTDTQYF; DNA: TGTGCCAGCAGCAAAGATCCCGGACAGTATCGTACAGATACGCAGTATTTT
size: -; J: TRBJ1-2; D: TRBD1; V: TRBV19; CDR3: CASSGGDRVGYTF; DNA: TGTGCCAGTAGTGGGGGGGACAGGGTTGGCTACACCTTC
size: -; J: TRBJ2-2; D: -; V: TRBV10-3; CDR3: CATSSTGDTGELFF; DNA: TGTGCCACCTCTTCGACGGGGGACACCGGGGAGCTGTTTTTT
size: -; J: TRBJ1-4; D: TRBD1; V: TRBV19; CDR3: CASRGQGGREKLFF; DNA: TGTGCCAGTAGAGGACAGGGAGGACGGGAAAAACTGTTTTTT
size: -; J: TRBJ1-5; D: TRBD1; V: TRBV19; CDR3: CASSTTGGAQPQHF; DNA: TGTGCCAGTAGTACAACAGGGGGCGCGCAGCCCCAGCATTTT
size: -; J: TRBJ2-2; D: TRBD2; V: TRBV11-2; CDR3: CASWGRAANTGELFF; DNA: TGTGCCAGCTGGGGGAGGGCAGCGAACACCGGGGAGCTGTTTTTT
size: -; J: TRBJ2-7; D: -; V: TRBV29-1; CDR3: CSVEALGRTGEQYF; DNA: TGCAGCGTTGAAGCCCTAGGTCGAACGGGGGAGCAGTACTTC
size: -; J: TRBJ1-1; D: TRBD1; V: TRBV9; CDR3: CASSKGTGVMNTEAFF; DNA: TGTGCCAGCAGCAAAGGGACAGGAGTTATGAACACTGAAGCTTTCTTT
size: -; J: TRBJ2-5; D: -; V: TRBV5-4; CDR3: CASSLTSEETQYF; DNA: TGTGCCAGCAGTTTGACTAGTGAAGAGACCCAGTACTTC
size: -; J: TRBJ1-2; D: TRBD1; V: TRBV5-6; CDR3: CASSWDRELNGYTF; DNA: TGTGCCAGCAGCTGGGACAGGGAGTTGAATGGCTACACCTTC
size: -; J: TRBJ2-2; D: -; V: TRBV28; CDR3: CATARGNTGELFF; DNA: TGTGCTACGGCGCGGGGGAACACCGGGGAGCTGTTTTTT
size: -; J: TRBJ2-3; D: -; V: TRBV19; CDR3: CASTLPGNTDTQYF; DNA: TGTGCCAGTACCCTCCCGGGAAACACAGATACGCAGTATTTT
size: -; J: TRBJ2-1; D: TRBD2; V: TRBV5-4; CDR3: CAWGREGYNEQFF; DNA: TGTGCCTGGGGTCGGGAGGGCTACAATGAGCAGTTCTTC
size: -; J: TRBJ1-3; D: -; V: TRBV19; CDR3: CASSRPADTRGNTIYF; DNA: TGTGCCAGTAGTAGACCGGCGGACACCCGTGGAAACACCATATATTTT
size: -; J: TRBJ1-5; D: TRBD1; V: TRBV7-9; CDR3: CASSDGQGMNQPQHF; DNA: TGTGCCAGCAGCGACGGACAGGGAATGAATCAGCCCCAGCATTTT
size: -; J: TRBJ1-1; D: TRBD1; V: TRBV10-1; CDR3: CASSEQGDDGTEAFF; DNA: TGCGCCAGCAGTGAACAGGGGGATGATGGCACTGAAGCTTTCTTT
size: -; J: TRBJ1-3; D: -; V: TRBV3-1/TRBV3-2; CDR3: CASSHEDPGNTIYF; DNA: TGTGCCAGCAGCCACGAGGATCCGGGAAACACCATATATTTT
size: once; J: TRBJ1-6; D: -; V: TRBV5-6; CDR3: CASSSLGTGLNSPLHF; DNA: TGTGCCAGCAGCTCTCTTGGAACAGGTCTTAATTCACCCCTCCACTTT
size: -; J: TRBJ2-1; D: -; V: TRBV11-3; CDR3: CASSLELGSSAFF; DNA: TGTGCCAGCAGCTTAGAATTGGGGAGTTCGGCGTTCTTC
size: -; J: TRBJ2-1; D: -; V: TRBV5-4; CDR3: CASSPRGNDNEQFF; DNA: TGTGCCAGCAGCCCTCGCGGGAATGACAATGAGCAGTTCTTC
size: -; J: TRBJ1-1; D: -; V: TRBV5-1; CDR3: CASSRDNGMNTEAFF; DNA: TGCGCCAGCAGCAGGGACAACGGGATGAACACTGAAGCTTTCTTT
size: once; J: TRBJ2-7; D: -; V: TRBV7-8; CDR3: CASSLQPLARTYEQYF; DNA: TGTGCCAGCAGCTTACAACCTTTAGCGCGAACCTACGAGCAGTACTTC
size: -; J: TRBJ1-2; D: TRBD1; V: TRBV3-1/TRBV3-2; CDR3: CASSPRQGNYGYTF; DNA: TGTGCCAGCAGCCCGCGACAGGGGAACTATGGCTACACCTTC
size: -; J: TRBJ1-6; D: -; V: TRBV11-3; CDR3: CASSLAQKNSPLHF; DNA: TGTGCCAGCAGCTTAGCACAGAAAAATTCACCCCTCCACTTT
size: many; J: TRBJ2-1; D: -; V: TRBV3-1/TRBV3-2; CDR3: CASSQFEKTGFLKQFF; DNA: TGTGCCAGCAGCCAATTTGAAAAAACAGGGTTTCTAAAACAGTTCTTC
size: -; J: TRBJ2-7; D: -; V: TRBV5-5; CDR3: CASSLESHNYEQYF; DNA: TGTGCCAGCAGCTTGGAGTCCCACAACTACGAGCAGTACTTC
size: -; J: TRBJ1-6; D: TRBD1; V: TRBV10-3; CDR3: CAISDSTGGDNSPLHF; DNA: TGTGCCATCAGTGATTCGACAGGGGGAGATAATTCACCCCTCCACTTT